These 17 T cell receptor beta chains share one sample of origin, sequenced in a study of monozygotic twins with inflammatory bowel disease. TCRdb reworked the 5' RACE reads into one entry per CDR3 protein, no DNA. The sample holds fewer than 450,000 distinct CDR3 sequences. Sequences were obtained from blood. The receptors come from a human donor with ulcerative colitis or Crohn's disease, or a healthy co-twin of an affected twin (not recorded which).

The gene calls are TRBV28 and TRBJ2-2. Germline values: CDR1 MDHEN, CDR2 SYDVKM. This CDR3 has 14 amino acids. The CDR3: CASSYTGNTGELFF.

The CDR3 here is CASSPWGPAGANVLTF. The chain links TRBV12-3 or TRBV12-4 to TRBJ2-6; TCRdb returns TRBD1, unconfirmable since there is no DNA. The CDR3 has 16 residues.

The chain uses TRBV20-1 and TRBJ2-2; TCRdb calls TRBD1, which cannot be checked without DNA. Germline V gives CDR1 DFQATT, CDR2 SNEGSKA (reference sequence). CDR3 length: 17 residues. This CDR3 is CSARGYRGGTNTGELFF.

V is TRBV9 and J is TRBJ2-6. CDR3 length: 13 amino acids. Per the germline V gene, CDR1 is SGDLS and CDR2 is YYNGEE. CDR3 region: CASRGSGANVLTF.

This chain joins TRBV5-4 and TRBJ2-5. This CDR3 region has 14 residues. Germline values: CDR1 SGHNT, CDR2 YYREEE (reference sequence). Here the CDR3 reads CASSLGRDQETQYF.

This chain links TRBV9 with TRBJ2-3; TCRdb reports TRBD2, a call that lacks DNA to check it against. Germline assignment: CDR1 SGDLS and CDR2 YYNGEE. This CDR3 has 18 residues. The CDR3 is CARWTSGGGSDSTDTQYF.

The rearrangement uses TRBV20-1 and TRBJ2-7; TCRdb lists TRBD2, though no DNA is available to test this call. Germline CDR1 reads DFQATT; CDR2 reads SNEGSKA (reference sequence). This CDR3 spans 14 amino acids. The CDR3: CSARAGTSTYEQYF.

The CDR3 loop is CASSSDRAQAKNMQYF. This chain uses TRBV7-9 with TRBJ2-4; there is no DNA to check the TCRdb D call of TRBD1. Germline V gene lookup returns CDR1 SEHNR and CDR2 FQNEAQ (reference sequence). CDR3 length equals 16 residues.

The rearrangement uses TRBV6-5 and TRBJ1-6. CDR1 is MNHEY, CDR2 SVGAGI, per germline. The length of the CDR3 is 16 residues. CDR3 residues: CASSYTLRARGSPLHF.

J is TRBJ1-5 and V is TRBV6-2 or TRBV6-3; no DNA is available, so the TRBD1 call from TCRdb remains unchecked. CDR3 length: 18 residues. Germline V gene lookup returns CDR1 MNHEY and CDR2 SVGEGT. CDR3 loop: CASSYSILLGARNQPQHF.

V usage is TRBV12-3 or TRBV12-4 and J usage is TRBJ2-3; with no DNA, the TCRdb D assignment of TRBD2 cannot be verified. This CDR3 is 18 amino acids long. The CDR3 loop is CASSLLSRHGTYTDTQYF.

The chain has TRBV5-1 and TRBJ2-7; TCRdb's D call, TRBD1, is unchecked because there is no DNA. Germline V gene data show CDR1 as SGHRS and CDR2 as YFSETQ. This CDR3 spans 13 amino acids. The CDR3 loop reads CASRTGTTYEQYF.

The chain recombines TRBV5-1 with TRBJ1-1. The CDR3 sequence is 14 residues long. Germline V gene lookup returns CDR1 SGHRS and CDR2 YFSETQ. CDR3 protein: CASRGQGSSTEAFF.

The chain combines TRBV4-3 with TRBJ2-7; there is no DNA to check the TCRdb D call of TRBD1. This CDR3 contains 15 residues. CDR1 and CDR2 (germline): LGHNA, YSLEER. CDR3 loop: CASSQGTGEIYEQYF.

The chain joins TRBV20-1 to TRBJ2-2; TCRdb returns TRBD1, unconfirmable since there is no DNA. This CDR3 region has 15 residues. Germline CDR1 and CDR2: DFQATT and SNEGSKA (reference sequence). The CDR3 sequence is CSAPRRQTNTGELFF.

The CDR3 reads CASSLEGINQPQHF. The rearrangement joins TRBV5-5 to TRBJ1-5; as DNA is missing, the TRBD1 call by TCRdb cannot be tested. Germline V gene data show CDR1 as SGHKS and CDR2 as YYEKEE (reference sequence). The CDR3 runs to 14 residues.

V and J are TRBV6-5 and TRBJ1-6. This CDR3 region has 16 residues. From germline, CDR1 is MNHEY and CDR2 SVGAGI. The CDR3 reads CASSYSGRPFNSPLHF.